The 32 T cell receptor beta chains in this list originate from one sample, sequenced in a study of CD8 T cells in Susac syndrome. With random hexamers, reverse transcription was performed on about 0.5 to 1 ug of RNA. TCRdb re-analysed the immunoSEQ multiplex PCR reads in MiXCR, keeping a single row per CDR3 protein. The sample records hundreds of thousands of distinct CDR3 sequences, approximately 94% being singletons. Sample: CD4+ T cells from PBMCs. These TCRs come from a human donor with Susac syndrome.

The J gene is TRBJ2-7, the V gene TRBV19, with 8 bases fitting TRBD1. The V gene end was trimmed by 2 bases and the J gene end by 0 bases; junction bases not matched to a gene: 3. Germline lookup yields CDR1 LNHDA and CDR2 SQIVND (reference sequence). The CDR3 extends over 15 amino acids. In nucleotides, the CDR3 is TGTGCCAGTAGTATACAGGGGGCAAACTCCTACGAGCAGTACTTC. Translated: CASSIQGANSYEQYF.

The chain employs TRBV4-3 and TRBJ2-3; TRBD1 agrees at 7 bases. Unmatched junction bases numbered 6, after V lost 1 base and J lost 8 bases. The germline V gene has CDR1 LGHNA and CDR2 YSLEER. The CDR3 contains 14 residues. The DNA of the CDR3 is TGCGCCAGCAGCCAAGGGACACAGGGGAGTACGCAGTATTTT. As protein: CASSQGTQGSTQYF.

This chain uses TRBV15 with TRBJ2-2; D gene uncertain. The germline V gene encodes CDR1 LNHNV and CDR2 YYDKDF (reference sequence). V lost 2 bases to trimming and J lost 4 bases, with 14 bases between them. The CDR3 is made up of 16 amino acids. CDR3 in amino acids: CATSRSAVSSTGELFF. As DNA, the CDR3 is TGTGCCACCAGCAGATCGGCAGTATCCAGCACCGGGGAGCTGTTTTTT.

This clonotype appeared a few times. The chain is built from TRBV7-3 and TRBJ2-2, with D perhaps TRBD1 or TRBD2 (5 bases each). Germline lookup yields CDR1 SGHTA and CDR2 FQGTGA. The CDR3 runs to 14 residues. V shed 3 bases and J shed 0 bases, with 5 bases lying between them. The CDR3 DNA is TGTGCCAGCAGCTTGGGGGCGAACACCGGGGAGCTGTTTTTT. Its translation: CASSLGANTGELFF.

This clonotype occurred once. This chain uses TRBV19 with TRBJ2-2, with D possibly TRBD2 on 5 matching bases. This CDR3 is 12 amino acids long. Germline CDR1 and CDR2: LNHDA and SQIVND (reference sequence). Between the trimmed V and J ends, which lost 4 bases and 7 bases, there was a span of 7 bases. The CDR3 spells CASSRGVGELFF. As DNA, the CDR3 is TGTGCCAGTAGTAGGGGAGTCGGGGAGCTGTTTTTT.

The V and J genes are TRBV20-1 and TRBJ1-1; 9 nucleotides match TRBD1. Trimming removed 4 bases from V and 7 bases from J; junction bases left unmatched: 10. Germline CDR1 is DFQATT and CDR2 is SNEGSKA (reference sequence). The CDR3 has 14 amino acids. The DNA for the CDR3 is TGCAGTGCTACAACCCGGGACAGGGCACTTGAAGCTTTCTTT. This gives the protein CSATTRDRALEAFF.

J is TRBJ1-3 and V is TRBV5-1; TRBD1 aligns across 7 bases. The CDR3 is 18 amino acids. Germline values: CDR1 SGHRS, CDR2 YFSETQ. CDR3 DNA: TGCGGGGAAGGCGGGACAGACCATCTCTTCTGCTCTGGAAACACCATATATTTT. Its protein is CGEGGTDHLFCSGNTIYF.

The CDR3 DNA follows: TGTGCCAGCAGTCCTCAACAGGGGTCCTACGAGCAGTACTTC. Protein: CASSPQQGSYEQYF. The chain recombines TRBV27 with TRBJ2-7; 7 nucleotides line up with TRBD1. This CDR3 spans 14 amino acids. Germline V gene data show CDR1 as MNHEY and CDR2 as SMNVEV (reference sequence). V was clipped by 5 bases and J by 1 base; unmatched bases: 5.

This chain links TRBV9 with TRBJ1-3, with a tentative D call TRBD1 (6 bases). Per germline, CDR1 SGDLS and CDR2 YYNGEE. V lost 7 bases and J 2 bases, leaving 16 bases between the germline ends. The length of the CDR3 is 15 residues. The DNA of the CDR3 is TGTGCCAGCGGTGTGGTGGGGGCGGCTGGAAACACCATATATTTT. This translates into CASGVVGAAGNTIYF.

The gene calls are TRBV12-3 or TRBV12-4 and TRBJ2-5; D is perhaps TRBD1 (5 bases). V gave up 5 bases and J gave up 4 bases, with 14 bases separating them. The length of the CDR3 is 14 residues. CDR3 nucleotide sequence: TGTGCCAGCAGTCCTCCTCCAAGGGGAGAGACCCAGTACTTC. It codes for CASSPPPRGETQYF.

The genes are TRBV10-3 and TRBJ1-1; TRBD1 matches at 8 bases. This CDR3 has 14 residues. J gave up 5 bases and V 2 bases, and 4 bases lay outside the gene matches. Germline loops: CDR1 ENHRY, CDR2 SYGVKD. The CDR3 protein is CAISEGQGETEAFF. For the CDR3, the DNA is TGTGCCATCAGTGAGGGACAGGGTGAGACTGAAGCTTTCTTT.

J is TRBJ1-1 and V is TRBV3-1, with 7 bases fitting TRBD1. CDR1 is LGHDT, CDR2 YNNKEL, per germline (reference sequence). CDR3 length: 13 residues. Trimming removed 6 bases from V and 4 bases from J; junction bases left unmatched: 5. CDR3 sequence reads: CASSQTGFTEAFF. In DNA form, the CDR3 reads TGTGCCAGCAGTCAGACAGGGTTCACTGAAGCTTTCTTT.

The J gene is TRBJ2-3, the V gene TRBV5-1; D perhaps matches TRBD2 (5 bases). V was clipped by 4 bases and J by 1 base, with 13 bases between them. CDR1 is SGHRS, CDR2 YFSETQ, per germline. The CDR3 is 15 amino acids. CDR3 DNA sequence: TGCGCCAGCAGCCCGGAAGCGGCGGGCACAGATACGCAGTATTTT. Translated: CASSPEAAGTDTQYF.

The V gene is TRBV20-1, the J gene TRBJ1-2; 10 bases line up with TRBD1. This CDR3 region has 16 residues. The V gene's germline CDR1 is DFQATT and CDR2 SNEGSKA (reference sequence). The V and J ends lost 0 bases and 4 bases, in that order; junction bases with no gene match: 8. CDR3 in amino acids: CSARDPDRGRIYGYTF. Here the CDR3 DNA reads TGCAGTGCTAGAGACCCTGACAGGGGGCGAATCTATGGCTACACCTTC.

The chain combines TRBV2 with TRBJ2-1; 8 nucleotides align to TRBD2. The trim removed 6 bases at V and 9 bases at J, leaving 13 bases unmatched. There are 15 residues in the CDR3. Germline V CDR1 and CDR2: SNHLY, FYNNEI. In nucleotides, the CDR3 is TGTGCCAGCAGAAAGGGACTAGTAGAGGGGTTTGAGCAGTTCTTC. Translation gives CASRKGLVEGFEQFF.

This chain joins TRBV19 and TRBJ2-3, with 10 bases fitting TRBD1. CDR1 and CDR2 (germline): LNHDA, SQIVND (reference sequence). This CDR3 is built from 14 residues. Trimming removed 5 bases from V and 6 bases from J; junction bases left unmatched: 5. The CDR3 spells CASSEVDRGDTQYF. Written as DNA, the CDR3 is TGTGCCAGTAGTGAGGTGGACAGGGGGGATACGCAGTATTTT.

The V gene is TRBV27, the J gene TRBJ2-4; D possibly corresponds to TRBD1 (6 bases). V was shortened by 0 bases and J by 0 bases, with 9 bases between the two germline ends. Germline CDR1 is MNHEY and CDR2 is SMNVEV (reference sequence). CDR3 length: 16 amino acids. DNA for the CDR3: TGTGCCAGCAGTTTATCGTACAGGGAAGCCAAAAACATTCAGTACTTC. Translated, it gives CASSLSYREAKNIQYF.

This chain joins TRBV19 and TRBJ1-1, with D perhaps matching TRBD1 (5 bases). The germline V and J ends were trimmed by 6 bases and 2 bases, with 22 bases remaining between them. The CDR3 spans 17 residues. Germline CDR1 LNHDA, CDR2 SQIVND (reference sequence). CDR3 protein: CASSNLEGRGTNTEAFF. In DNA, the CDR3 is TGTGCCAGTAGCAACCTAGAGGGTAGGGGCACTAACACTGAAGCTTTCTTT.

CDR3 residues: CASSQGGSVYEQYF. The CDR3 DNA follows: TGTGCCAGCAGCCAAGGGGGGAGTGTCTACGAGCAGTACTTC. The chain employs TRBV3-1 and TRBJ2-7; the D gene could be TRBD1 or TRBD2 (5 bases each). Trimming removed 1 base at V and 3 bases at J, with 10 bases between. Looked up from germline, CDR1 is LGHDT and CDR2 is YNNKEL (reference sequence). This CDR3 is built from 14 residues.

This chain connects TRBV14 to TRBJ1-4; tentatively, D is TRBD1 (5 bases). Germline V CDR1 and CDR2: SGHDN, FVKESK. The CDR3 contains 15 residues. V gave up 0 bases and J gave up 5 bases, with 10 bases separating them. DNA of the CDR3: TGTGCCAGCAGCCAAGATAACAGGTGGAATGAAAAACTGTTTTTT. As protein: CASSQDNRWNEKLFF.

DNA for the CDR3: TGTGCCAGCAGCCAAGTTGGTCTAACGGGGGGGCCTCAGACCCAGTACTTC. Translating it yields CASSQVGLTGGPQTQYF. This chain joins TRBV4-2 and TRBJ2-5; 8 bases align to TRBD2. Trimming removed 1 base from V and 6 bases from J; junction bases left unmatched: 13. Germline V CDR1 and CDR2: LGHNA, YNFKEQ. The CDR3 loop spans 17 amino acids.

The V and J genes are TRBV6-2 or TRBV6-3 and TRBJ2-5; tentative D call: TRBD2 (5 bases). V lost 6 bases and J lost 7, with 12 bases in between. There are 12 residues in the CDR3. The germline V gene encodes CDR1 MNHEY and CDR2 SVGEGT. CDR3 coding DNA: TGTGCCAGCAGCCTGGAGCGGAGGACCCAGTACTTC. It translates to CASSLERRTQYF.

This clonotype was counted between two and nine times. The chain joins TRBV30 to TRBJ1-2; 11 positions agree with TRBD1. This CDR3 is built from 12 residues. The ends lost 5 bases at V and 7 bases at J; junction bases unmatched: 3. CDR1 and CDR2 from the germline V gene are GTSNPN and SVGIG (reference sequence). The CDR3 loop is CAWQDRGLGYTF. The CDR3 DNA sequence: TGTGCCTGGCAGGACAGGGGGCTTGGCTACACCTTC.

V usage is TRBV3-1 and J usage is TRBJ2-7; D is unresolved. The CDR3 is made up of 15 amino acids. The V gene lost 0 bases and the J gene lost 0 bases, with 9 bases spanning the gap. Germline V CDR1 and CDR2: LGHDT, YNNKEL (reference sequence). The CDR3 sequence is CASSQDRASSYEQYF. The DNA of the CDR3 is TGTGCCAGCAGCCAAGATCGGGCCAGCTCCTACGAGCAGTACTTC.

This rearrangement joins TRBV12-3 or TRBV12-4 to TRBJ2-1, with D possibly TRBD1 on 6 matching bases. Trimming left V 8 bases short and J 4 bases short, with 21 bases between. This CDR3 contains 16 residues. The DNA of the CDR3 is TGTGCCAGCCAGAAGGTCCCGGGACACTTATACAATGAGCAGTTCTTC. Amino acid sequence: CASQKVPGHLYNEQFF.

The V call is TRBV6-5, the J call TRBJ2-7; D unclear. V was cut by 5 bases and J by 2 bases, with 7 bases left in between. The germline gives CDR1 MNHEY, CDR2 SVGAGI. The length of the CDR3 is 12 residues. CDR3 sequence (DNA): TGTGCCAGCAGTAATAGGGCCTACGAGCAGTACTTC. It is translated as CASSNRAYEQYF.

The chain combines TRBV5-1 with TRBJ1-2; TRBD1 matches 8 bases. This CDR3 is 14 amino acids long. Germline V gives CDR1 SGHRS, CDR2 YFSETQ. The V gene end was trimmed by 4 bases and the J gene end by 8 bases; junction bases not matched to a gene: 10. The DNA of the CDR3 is TGCGCCAGCAGCCAGGACAGGGAAGTGTTCGGCTACACCTTC. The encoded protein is CASSQDREVFGYTF.

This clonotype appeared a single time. CDR3 residues: CASSVTPSGGKSQETQYF. CDR3 nucleotides: TGTGCCAGCAGCGTAACCCCTAGCGGGGGGAAATCCCAAGAGACCCAGTACTTC. This chain joins TRBV9 and TRBJ2-5, with 11 bases aligning to TRBD2. V lost 1 base to trimming and J lost 1 base; unmatched junction nucleotides: 9. CDR3 length: 18 amino acids. Germline V CDR1 and CDR2: SGDLS, YYNGEE.

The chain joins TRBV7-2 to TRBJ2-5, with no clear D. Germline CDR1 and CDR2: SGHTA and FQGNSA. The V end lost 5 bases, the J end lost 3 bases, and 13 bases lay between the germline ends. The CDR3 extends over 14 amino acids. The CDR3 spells CASSKAQIEETQYF. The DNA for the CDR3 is TGTGCCAGCAGCAAAGCGCAAATTGAAGAGACCCAGTACTTC.

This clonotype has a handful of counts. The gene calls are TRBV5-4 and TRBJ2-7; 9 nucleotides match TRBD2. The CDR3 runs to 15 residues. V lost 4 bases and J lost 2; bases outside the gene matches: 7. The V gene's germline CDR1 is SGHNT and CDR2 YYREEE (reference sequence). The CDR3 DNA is TGTGCCAGCAGCCCCAGAGCGGGGGGCCCCTACGAGCAGTACTTC. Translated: CASSPRAGGPYEQYF.

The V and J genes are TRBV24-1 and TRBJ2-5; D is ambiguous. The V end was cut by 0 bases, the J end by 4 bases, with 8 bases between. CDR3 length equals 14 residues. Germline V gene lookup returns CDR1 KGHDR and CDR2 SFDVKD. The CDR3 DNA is TGTGCCACCAGTGATTTGGTATCGGCAGAGACCCAGTACTTC. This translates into CATSDLVSAETQYF.

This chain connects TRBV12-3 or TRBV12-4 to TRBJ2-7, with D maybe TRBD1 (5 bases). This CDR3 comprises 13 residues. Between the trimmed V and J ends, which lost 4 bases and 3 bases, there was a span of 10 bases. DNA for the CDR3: TGTGCCAGCAGTTGGGGCCAGGACTACGAGCAGTACTTC. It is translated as CASSWGQDYEQYF.